This passage covers 18 T cell receptor beta chains from one sample sequenced in a study of cytomegalovirus exposure and HLA in healthy donors. 13 Jbeta primers and 60 Vbeta primers were used for the PCR. Using immunoSEQ multiplex PCR, the repertoire was profiled, and TCRdb retains in-frame clones only, with some absent. The sample lists 150,000 to 200,000 clones, over 60% occurring once. The sequenced sample consisted of PBMCs. The source of these receptors is a woman aged 25-40 years in good health and CMV-seronegative.

The CDR3 region has the DNA TGTGCCAGTAGTACGACTCCAGGGGGCACTGAAGCTTTCTTT. Amino acid sequence: CASSTTPGGTEAFF. V gene TRBV19 combines with J gene TRBJ1-1, with TRBD1 identical over 7 bases. CDR1 and CDR2 from the germline V gene are LNHDA and SQIVND (reference sequence). The V and J ends lost 4 bases and 4 bases, in that order; junction bases with no gene match: 6. This CDR3 has 14 residues.

The genes are TRBV14 and TRBJ1-5, with a weak D call TRBD1 (5 bases). The CDR3 sequence is 13 residues long. V was shortened by 6 bases and J by 6 bases, with 12 bases between the two germline ends. Germline V gene data show CDR1 as SGHDN and CDR2 as FVKESK. The CDR3 protein is CASSPGGGQPQHF. CDR3 DNA: TGTGCCAGCAGTCCTGGGGGGGGTCAGCCCCAGCATTTT.

CDR3 region: CASSKWTSGGNEQFF. DNA of the CDR3: TGTGCCAGTAGTAAATGGACTAGCGGGGGGAATGAGCAGTTCTTC. The chain couples TRBV19 to TRBJ2-1, with TRBD2 identical over 14 bases. The germline V gene has CDR1 LNHDA and CDR2 SQIVND (reference sequence). V gave up 4 bases and J gave up 7 bases; unmatched junction bases: 3. CDR3 length: 15 residues.

This clone appeared once. The chain is built from TRBV9 and TRBJ1-2; 8 nucleotides align to TRBD1. Germline V gene sequence: CDR1 SGDLS, CDR2 YYNGEE. The CDR3 covers 17 residues. Trimming took 0 bases from V and 4 from J; bases not matched to a gene: 11. The CDR3 region is CASSVDSWAGGGYGYTF. The DNA for the CDR3 is TGTGCCAGCAGCGTAGATTCCTGGGCAGGGGGCGGCTATGGCTACACCTTC.

The gene calls are TRBV7-3 and TRBJ2-3; D gene unclear. V lost 4 bases and J lost 4, with 15 bases in between. This CDR3 contains 15 residues. Germline values: CDR1 SGHTA, CDR2 FQGTGA. The CDR3 coding sequence is TGTGCCAGCAGCTCAATCCCGGGTCTTCCAGATACGCAGTATTTT. Its translation is CASSSIPGLPDTQYF.

The chain carries TRBV18 and TRBJ1-1; tentatively, D is TRBD1 (6 bases). V dropped 6 bases and J dropped 7 bases, with 12 bases sitting between them. The CDR3 runs 12 residues. In germline, CDR1 is KGHSH, CDR2 LQKENI. In nucleotides, the CDR3 is TGTGCCAGCTCGCTTAGGACAGTTGAAGCTTTCTTT. Translated: CASSLRTVEAFF.

J is TRBJ2-3 and V is TRBV27; D is possibly TRBD2 (5 bases). The CDR3 consists of 15 residues. Germline CDR1 reads MNHEY; CDR2 reads SMNVEV (reference sequence). The ends were cut back, 4 bases at V and 3 bases at J, with 14 bases in the middle. CDR3 sequence: CASSSLLGGTDTQYF. As DNA, the CDR3 is TGTGCCAGCAGTTCCCTCCTCGGCGGGACAGATACGCAGTATTTT.

The genes are TRBV2 and TRBJ1-6, with 8 bases identical to TRBD1. With 5 bases clipped from V and 5 bases from J, the junction kept 5 bases outside the gene matches. This CDR3 spans 15 amino acids. Germline V lookup: CDR1 SNHLY, CDR2 FYNNEI. The CDR3 region is CASSRQGANNSPLHF. DNA of the CDR3: TGTGCCAGCAGTCGTCAGGGGGCAAATAATTCACCCCTCCACTTT.

The genes are TRBV9 and TRBJ2-5, with 7 bases lining up with TRBD1. The CDR3 consists of 12 residues. V shed 3 bases and J 4 bases; nucleotides not matched to a gene: 0. The V gene's germline CDR1 is SGDLS and CDR2 YYNGEE. The CDR3 nucleotides read TGTGCCAGCAGCGGGGACAGAGAGACCCAGTACTTC. This translates into CASSGDRETQYF.

With respect to this clone: The sample carries other DNA sequences with the same CDR3. The chain is built from TRBV19 and TRBJ1-1; 7 positions agree with TRBD1. Per germline, CDR1 LNHDA and CDR2 SQIVND (reference sequence). This CDR3 has 13 residues. J lost 3 bases, V lost 4 bases, and 2 bases had no gene match. CDR3 amino acids: CASSSTGDTEAFF. The CDR3 DNA reads TGTGCCAGTAGTAGTACAGGGGACACTGAAGCTTTCTTT. Full variable domain (rest looked up from reference TRBV19 and TRBJ1-1): DGGITQSPKYLFRKEGQNVTLSCEQNLNHDAMYWYRQDPGQGLRLIYYSQIVNDFQKGDIAEGYSVSREKKESFPLTVTSAQKNPTAFYLCASSSTGDTEAFFGQGTRLTVV.

Comments on this clone: Germline and junction disagree at one end, which may indicate a read error. The rearrangement uses TRBV7-2 and TRBJ2-1; D call uncertain. The CDR3 loop spans 16 amino acids. Germline loops: CDR1 SGHTA, CDR2 FQGNSA. CDR3 nucleotides: TGTGCCAGCAGCTTAGTGGCGGCCCGGCCGGAGAATGGGCAGTTCTTC. Amino acids: CASSLVAARPENGQFF.

The V gene is TRBV28, the J gene TRBJ1-1, with 8 bases lining up with TRBD1. Germline CDR1 and CDR2: MDHEN and SYDVKM. The CDR3 has 13 residues. This CDR3 is CAWTGRLNTEAFF. In nucleotides, the CDR3 is TGTGCTTGGACAGGGAGATTGAACACTGAAGCTTTCTTT.

This clone has only one observation. The chain has TRBV5-1 and TRBJ2-1; TRBD1 matches at 7 bases. The CDR3 spans 14 residues. Germline V gives CDR1 SGHRS, CDR2 YFSETQ. The V and J ends lost 6 bases and 8 bases, in that order; junction bases with no gene match: 11. CDR3 residues: CASNRAGGRDEQFF. The CDR3 DNA reads TGCGCCAGCAACCGGGCAGGGGGTCGTGATGAGCAGTTCTTC. Filled out from reference TRBV5-1 and TRBJ2-1, the complete variable domain reads KAGVTQTPRYLIKTRGQQVTLSCSPISGHRSVSWYQQTPGQGLQFLFEYFSETQRNKGNFPGRFSGRQFSNSRSEMNVSTLELGDSALYLCASNRAGGRDEQFFGPGTRLTVL.

This clone showed up just a few times. The CDR3 nucleotides are TGCGCCAGCAGCTTGGTCGGCAGCGGAGGGGAGACCCAGTACTTC. Residues: CASSLVGSGGETQYF. The rearrangement links TRBV5-1 to TRBJ2-5; tentatively, D is TRBD2 (6 bases). CDR1 and CDR2 from the germline V gene are SGHRS and YFSETQ. V dropped 0 bases and J dropped 5 bases, with 14 bases sitting between them. There are 15 residues in the CDR3.

The sample holds one count of this clone. CDR3 in DNA: TGCGCCAGCAGTGCCCGGGACAGGGGCGAAGTGTTCGAAAAACTGTTTTTT. Protein product: CASSARDRGEVFEKLFF. The chain couples TRBV10-2 to TRBJ1-4, with 10 bases that match TRBD1. The CDR3 is made up of 17 amino acids. J gave up 8 bases and V 4 bases, and 13 bases lay outside the gene matches. Germline CDR1 reads WSHSY; CDR2 reads SAAADI.

This chain links TRBV7-9 with TRBJ1-1; 8 positions agree with TRBD1. CDR1 SEHNR and CDR2 FQNEAQ come from the germline V gene (reference sequence). With 5 bases clipped from V and 5 bases from J, the junction kept 7 bases outside the gene matches. The CDR3 has 14 residues. CDR3 sequence (DNA): TGTGCCAGCAGCCACAGGGGGGAAGGGACTGAAGCTTTCTTT. It specifies CASSHRGEGTEAFF.

The chain uses TRBV28 and TRBJ1-3, with 7 bases matching TRBD1. V gave up 6 bases and J gave up 0 bases; unmatched junction bases: 8. Germline CDR1 reads MDHEN; CDR2 reads SYDVKM. The CDR3 totals 16 residues. CDR3 sequence (DNA): TGTGCCAGCAGGCCAACAGGGGCTAGCTCTGGAAACACCATATATTTT. It encodes CASRPTGASSGNTIYF. Looking up the rest from reference TRBV28 and TRBJ1-3 gives the full variable domain: DVKVTQSSRYLVKRTGEKVFLECVQDMDHENMFWYRQDPGLGLRLIYFSYDVKMKEKGDIPEGYSVSREKKERFSLILESASTNQTSMYLCASRPTGASSGNTIYFGEGSWLTVV.

The V and J genes are TRBV5-4 and TRBJ2-7; possibly TRBD2 for D (5 bases). Germline lookup yields CDR1 SGHNT and CDR2 YYREEE (reference sequence). The CDR3 runs 16 residues. The ends were cut back, 0 bases at V and 0 bases at J, with 13 bases in the middle. CDR3 amino acids: CASSLAPGRSSYEQYF. The CDR3, as DNA: TGTGCCAGCAGCTTGGCCCCGGGAAGGAGCTCCTACGAGCAGTACTTC.